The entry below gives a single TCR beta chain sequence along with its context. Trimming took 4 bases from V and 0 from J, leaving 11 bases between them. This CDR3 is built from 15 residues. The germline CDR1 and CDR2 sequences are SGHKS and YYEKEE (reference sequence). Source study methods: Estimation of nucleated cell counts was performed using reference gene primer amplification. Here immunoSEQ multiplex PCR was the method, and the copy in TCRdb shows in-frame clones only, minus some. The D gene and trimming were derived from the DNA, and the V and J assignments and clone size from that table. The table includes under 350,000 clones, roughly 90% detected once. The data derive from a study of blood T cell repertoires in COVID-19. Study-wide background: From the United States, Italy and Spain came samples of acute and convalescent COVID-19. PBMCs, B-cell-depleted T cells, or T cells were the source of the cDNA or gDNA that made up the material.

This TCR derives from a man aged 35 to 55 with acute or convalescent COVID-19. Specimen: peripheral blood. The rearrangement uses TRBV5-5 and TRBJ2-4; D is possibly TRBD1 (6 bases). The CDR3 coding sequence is TGTGCCAGCAGCCCTTGGACAGTAGCCAAAAACATTCAGTACTTC. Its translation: CASSPWTVAKNIQYF.